The 20 T cell receptor beta chains below were found in one sample sequenced in a study of vaccination and CD4 T cells after COVID-19. This sample's treatment: roughly ten-day PBMC culture with coronavirus spike peptide pools or control peptides (ViraFEST assay). Which antigens these TCRs recognize remains unknown. Researchers used the Oncomine TCR Beta short-read assay to sequence DNA from cultured CD4+ T cells. TCRdb re-analysed the PCR reads in MiXCR, keeping a single row per CDR3 protein. Of approximately 15,000 distinct CDR3 sequences listed, 50% to 65% are singletons. Sequencing was done on a sample of CD4+ T cells from blood, cultured in vitro. These receptors all come from a human donor who had recovered from COVID-19.

This clonotype was seen a few times. The chain links TRBV7-9 to TRBJ1-2, with a tentative D call TRBD1 (6 bases). CDR1 SEHNR and CDR2 FQNEAQ come from the germline V gene (reference sequence). V shed 5 bases and J shed 4 bases, with 17 bases lying between them. The length of the CDR3 is 15 residues. Here the CDR3 DNA reads TGTGCCAGCAGCCCCGGACAGACCCCGGGCTATGGCTACACCTTC. Its translation is CASSPGQTPGYGYTF.

This clonotype was observed a few times. The J gene is TRBJ2-3, the V gene TRBV21-1; TRBD2, the D gene given by the table, was not confirmed from the DNA. TRBV21-1 is classified as a pseudogene. The CDR3 extends over 15 amino acids. As DNA, the CDR3 is TGTGCCAGCAGCAAGCGGGGAGGCAGGGCAGATACGCAGTATTTT. Protein sequence: CASSKRGGRADTQYF.

The genes are TRBV28 and TRBJ1-2; weak D call: TRBD1 (5 bases). V was trimmed by 3 bases and J by 6 bases, leaving 8 bases between them. The length of the CDR3 is 12 residues. The V gene's germline CDR1 is MDHEN and CDR2 SYDVKM. CDR3 in amino acids: CASSFGGDGYTF. In DNA, the CDR3 is TGTGCCAGCAGTTTTGGAGGGGATGGCTACACCTTC.

The gene calls are TRBV27 and TRBJ2-2, with D maybe TRBD2 (5 bases). Trimming pared 4 bases from V and 0 bases from J, leaving 21 bases between. The V gene's germline CDR1 is MNHEY and CDR2 SMNVEV (reference sequence). This CDR3 contains 19 residues. This CDR3 reads CASSSVLATFNTNTGELFF. The CDR3 DNA reads TGTGCCAGCAGTTCAGTTCTAGCCACATTTAATACGAACACCGGGGAGCTGTTTTTT.

The chain joins TRBV20-1 to TRBJ1-2; D remains unclear. V was cut by 6 bases and J by 7 bases, with 12 bases left in between. Per germline, CDR1 DFQATT and CDR2 SNEGSKA (reference sequence). This CDR3 is 11 amino acids long. CDR3 bases: TGCAGTGCGAAGGGTGGCCGTGGCTACACCTTC. As protein: CSAKGGRGYTF.

The genes are TRBV7-9 and TRBJ2-2, with D unresolved. The CDR3 is 12 residues long. Germline assignment: CDR1 SEHNR and CDR2 FQNEAQ (reference sequence). V lost 5 bases, J lost 1 base, and 2 bases lay in between. CDR3 protein: CASSVNTGELFF. For the CDR3, the DNA is TGTGCCAGCAGCGTGAACACCGGGGAGCTGTTTTTT. Combining the CDR3 with reference TRBV7-9 and TRBJ2-2 gives the whole variable domain DTGVSQNPRHKITKRGQNVTFRCDPISEHNRLYWYRQTLGQGPEFLTYFQNEAQLEKSRLLSDRFSAERPKGSFSTLEIQRTEQGDSAMYLCASSVNTGELFFGEGSRLTVL.

The gene calls are TRBV5-1 and TRBJ2-5; no clear D. The CDR3 has 14 amino acids. Germline-derived CDR1 and CDR2 are SGHRS and YFSETQ. Trimming pared 4 bases from V and 4 bases from J, leaving 14 bases between. CDR3 nucleotide sequence: TGCGCCAGCAGCCAAGCCTCAGAGGTAGAGACCCAGTACTTC. Translation: CASSQASEVETQYF.

The chain is built from TRBV9 and TRBJ2-3, with TRBD2 identical over 10 bases. J gave up 3 bases and V 3 bases, and 4 bases lay outside the gene matches. The CDR3 contains 15 residues. Germline-derived CDR1 and CDR2 are SGDLS and YYNGEE. CDR3 sequence: CASSGQREGTDTQYF. The DNA of the CDR3 is TGTGCCAGCAGCGGGCAGCGGGAGGGTACAGATACGCAGTATTTT.

The chain links TRBV7-8 to TRBJ1-5, with 8 bases that match TRBD1. CDR1 and CDR2 (germline): SGHVS, FQNEAQ. V lost 8 bases, J lost 2 bases, and 5 bases stayed unmatched. The CDR3 has 14 amino acids. This chain's CDR3 is CASGDRGGNQPQHF. The DNA for the CDR3 is TGTGCCAGCGGCGACAGGGGCGGCAATCAGCCCCAGCATTTT.

This clonotype was seen just once. The rearrangement links TRBV6-2 or TRBV6-3 to TRBJ2-3; 7 nucleotides align to TRBD1. V shed 6 bases, J shed 0 bases, and the junction held 12 bases outside the gene matches. CDR1 is MNHEY and CDR2 is SVGEGT in the germline V gene. The CDR3 extends over 17 amino acids. The CDR3 loop reads CASRPRVPGQSTDTQYF. Here the CDR3 DNA reads TGTGCCAGCAGACCTCGCGTCCCGGGACAGAGCACAGATACGCAGTATTTT.

The chain is built from TRBV21-1 and TRBJ2-7. TRBV21-1 is noted as a pseudogene. The CDR3 sequence is 11 residues long. This chain's CDR3 is CAGTMVYEQYF. The CDR3 DNA is TGTGCCGGTACCATGGTCTACGAGCAGTACTTC.

This chain links TRBV5-8 with TRBJ1-5; the D is unclear. Germline V gives CDR1 SGHTS, CDR2 YDEGEE. This CDR3 is 13 amino acids long. Trimming took 6 bases from V and 5 from J, leaving 12 bases between them. CDR3 protein: CASTVRLDQPQHF. The CDR3 DNA reads as TGTGCCAGCACCGTCAGGTTGGATCAGCCCCAGCATTTT.

The chain has TRBV29-1 and TRBJ1-2; 7 bases are a match to TRBD1. Looked up from germline, CDR1 is SQVTM and CDR2 is ANQGSEA. The CDR3 has 14 amino acids. J lost 4 bases, V lost 1 base, and 6 bases had no gene match. CDR3 coding DNA: TGCAGCGTTGAAGCGACAGGGAGGATCTATGGCTACACCTTC. This encodes CSVEATGRIYGYTF. Using reference TRBV29-1 and TRBJ1-2 for the parts outside the CDR3, the full variable domain is SAVISQKPSRDICQRGTSLTIQCQVDSQVTMMFWYRQQPGQSLTLIATANQGSEATYESGFVIDKFPISRPNLTFSTLTVSNMSPEDSSIYLCSVEATGRIYGYTFGSGTRLTVV.

The chain is built from TRBV24-1 and TRBJ2-6; D remains ambiguous. Trimming left V 6 bases short and J 0 bases short, with 11 bases between. The germline gives CDR1 KGHDR, CDR2 SFDVKD. The length of the CDR3 is 16 residues. The DNA of the CDR3 is TGTGCCACCAGTTCCTATGCGGACTCTGGGGCCAACGTCCTGACTTTC. Its protein product is CATSSYADSGANVLTF.

V is TRBV20-1 and J is TRBJ1-5; 7 nucleotides align to TRBD1. The V gene end was trimmed by 6 bases and the J gene end by 0 bases; junction bases not matched to a gene: 5. The CDR3 consists of 14 residues. CDR1 is DFQATT and CDR2 is SNEGSKA in the germline V gene (reference sequence). CDR3: CSATTGHSNQPQHF. CDR3 nucleotides: TGCAGTGCCACGACAGGGCATAGCAATCAGCCCCAGCATTTT.

V gene TRBV20-1 combines with J gene TRBJ2-7, with D tentatively TRBD1 or TRBD2 (5 bases each). This CDR3 region has 15 residues. Germline V gene sequence: CDR1 DFQATT, CDR2 SNEGSKA (reference sequence). V lost 1 base and J 2 bases, leaving 15 bases between the germline ends. The CDR3 DNA reads as TGCAGTGCTAGAGCGGGGAGAGGGGCGACCTACGAGCAGTACTTC. It encodes CSARAGRGATYEQYF.

The V and J genes are TRBV15 and TRBJ1-4; D uncertain. The CDR3 is made up of 13 amino acids. The germline gives CDR1 LNHNV, CDR2 YYDKDF (reference sequence). V dropped 8 bases and J dropped 3 bases, with 10 bases sitting between them. In DNA, the CDR3 is TGTGCCACCGCGAGGGCAGCTAATGAAAAACTGTTTTTT. Translation gives CATARAANEKLFF.

The chain joins TRBV6-1 to TRBJ1-6, with 7 bases that match TRBD1. J gave up 7 bases and V 8 bases, and 11 bases lay outside the gene matches. Germline CDR1 and CDR2: MNHNS and SASEGT. CDR3 length: 15 residues. CDR3 region: CASLADRARNSPLHF. CDR3 DNA sequence: TGTGCCAGCCTGGCCGACAGGGCTCGGAATTCACCCCTCCACTTT.

The chain employs TRBV7-9 and TRBJ1-3; D gene unclear. Germline CDR1 reads SEHNR; CDR2 reads FQNEAQ (reference sequence). CDR3 length equals 15 residues. V dropped 2 bases and J dropped 0 bases, with 8 bases sitting between them. The CDR3 region is CASSLSASSGNTIYF. CDR3 nucleotide sequence: TGTGCCAGCAGCTTATCGGCGAGCTCTGGAAACACCATATATTTT.

This clonotype occurred a few times. The V gene is TRBV6-1, the J gene TRBJ2-5; tentative D call: TRBD2 (6 bases). This CDR3 is 14 amino acids long. Germline CDR1 is MNHNS and CDR2 is SASEGT. V shed 6 bases and J shed 2 bases, with 13 bases lying between them. DNA for the CDR3: TGTGCCAGCAGCCCTGGGGGGTTACAAGAGACCCAGTACTTC. As protein: CASSPGGLQETQYF.